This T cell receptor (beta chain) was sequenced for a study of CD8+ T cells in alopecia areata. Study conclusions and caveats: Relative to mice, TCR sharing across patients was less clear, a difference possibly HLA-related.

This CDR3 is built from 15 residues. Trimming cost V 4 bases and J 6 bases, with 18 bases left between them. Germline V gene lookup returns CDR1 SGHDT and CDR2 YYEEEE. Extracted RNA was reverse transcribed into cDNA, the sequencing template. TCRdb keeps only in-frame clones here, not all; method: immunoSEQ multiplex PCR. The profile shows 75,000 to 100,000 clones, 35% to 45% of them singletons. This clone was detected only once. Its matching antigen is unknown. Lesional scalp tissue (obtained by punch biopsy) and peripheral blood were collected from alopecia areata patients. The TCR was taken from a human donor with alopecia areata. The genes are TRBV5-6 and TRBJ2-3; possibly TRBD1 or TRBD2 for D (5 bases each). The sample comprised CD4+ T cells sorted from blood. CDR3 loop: CASSRGQPLVDTQYF. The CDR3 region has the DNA TGTGCCAGCAGCCGGGGCCAGCCACTTGTGGATACGCAGTATTTT.